This TCR beta chain was sequenced during a study of T cell repertoires in cytomegalovirus infection. CDR1 and CDR2 from the germline V gene are SEHNR and FQNEAQ (reference sequence). The CDR3 contains 13 residues. TCRdb used MiXCR to reprocess the reads, holding one entry per CDR3 protein. The profile shows 740,000 or so distinct CDR3 sequences, 35% to 45% of them singletons. Study findings and constraints: CMV-specific TCR beta clonotypes restricted by HLA-C dominated the ex vivo response. Based on cumulative public TCR beta family frequency, carriers of CMV plus the relevant HLA were identified.

In the case of this clonotype: What it binds is unknown. With a much larger clone just one base away, this may be a read error.

The sample comprised PBMCs. V gene TRBV7-9 combines with J gene TRBJ1-2, with D possibly matching TRBD1 (5 bases). This TCR derives from a human donor in good health (CMV status not recorded). Some clones in this sample may be carry-over from other donors' samples. In nucleotides, the CDR3 is TGTGTCAGCACCCGGGACGGTAACTATGGCTACACCTTC. It is translated as CVSTRDGNYGYTF.